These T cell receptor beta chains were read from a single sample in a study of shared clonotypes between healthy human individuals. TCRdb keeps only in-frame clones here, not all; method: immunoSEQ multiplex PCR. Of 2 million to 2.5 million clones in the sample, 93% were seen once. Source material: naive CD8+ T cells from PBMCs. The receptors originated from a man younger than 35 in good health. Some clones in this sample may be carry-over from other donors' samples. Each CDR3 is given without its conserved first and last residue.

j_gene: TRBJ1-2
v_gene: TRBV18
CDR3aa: ASSPPFQGRIGYT

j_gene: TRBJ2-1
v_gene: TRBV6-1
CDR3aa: ASRLPNTDEQF

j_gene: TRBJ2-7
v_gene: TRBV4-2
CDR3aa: ASSQDRRRQGFHEQY

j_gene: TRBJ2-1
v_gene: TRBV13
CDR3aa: ASSFGGVYNEQF

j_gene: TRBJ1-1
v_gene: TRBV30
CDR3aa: AWSVGPLTEAF

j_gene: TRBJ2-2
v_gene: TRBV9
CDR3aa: ASSVEFGRGTGELF

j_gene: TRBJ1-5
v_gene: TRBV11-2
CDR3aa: ASTPTLTGEPQH

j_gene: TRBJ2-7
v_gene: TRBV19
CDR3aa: ASSIGAGGEQY

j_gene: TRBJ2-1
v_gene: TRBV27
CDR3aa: ASSLTPGFYNEQF

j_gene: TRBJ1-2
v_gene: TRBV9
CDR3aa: ASSAPPGQGAGGYT

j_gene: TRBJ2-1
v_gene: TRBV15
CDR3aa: ATSRVAGSSYNEQF

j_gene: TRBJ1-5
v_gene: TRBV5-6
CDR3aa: ASTSGGGQPQH

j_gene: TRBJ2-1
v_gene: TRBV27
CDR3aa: ASSSHQPWNEQF

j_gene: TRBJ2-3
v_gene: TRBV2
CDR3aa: ASSETEADTQY

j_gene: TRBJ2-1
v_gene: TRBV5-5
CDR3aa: ASSTGGRAVIYNEQF

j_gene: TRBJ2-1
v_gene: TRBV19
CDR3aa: ASSSDYQTHNEQF

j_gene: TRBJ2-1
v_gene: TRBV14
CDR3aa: ASSQRTYNEQF

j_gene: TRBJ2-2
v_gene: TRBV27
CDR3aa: ASSSRGGSNTGELF

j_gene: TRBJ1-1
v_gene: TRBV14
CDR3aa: ASSSRRQIPTEAF

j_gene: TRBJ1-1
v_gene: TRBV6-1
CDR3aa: ASSRDSLTEAF

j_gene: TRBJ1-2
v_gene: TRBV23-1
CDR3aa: ASSHLDRVVSNYGYT

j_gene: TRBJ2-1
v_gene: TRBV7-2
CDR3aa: ASSLLDPYNEQF

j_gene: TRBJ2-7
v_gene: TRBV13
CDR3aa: ASSPVRGGYEQY

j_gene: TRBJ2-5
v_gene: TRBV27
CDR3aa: ASTQGFGETQY

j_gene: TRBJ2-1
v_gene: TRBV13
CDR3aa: ASSLLLASYNEQF

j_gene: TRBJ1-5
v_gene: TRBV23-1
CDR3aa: ASSLVSSGGNQPQH

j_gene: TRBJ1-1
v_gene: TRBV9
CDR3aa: ASSDRVGRGNTEAF

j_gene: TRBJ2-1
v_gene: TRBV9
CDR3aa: ASSDGGWSYNEQF

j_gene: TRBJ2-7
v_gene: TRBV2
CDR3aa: ASGAGTYEQY

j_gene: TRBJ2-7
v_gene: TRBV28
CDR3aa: ASSATGLLDEQY

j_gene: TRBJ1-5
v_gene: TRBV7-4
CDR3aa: ASSLVRLQRFHQPQH

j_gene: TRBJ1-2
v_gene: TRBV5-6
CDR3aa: ASSPPGLRYGYT

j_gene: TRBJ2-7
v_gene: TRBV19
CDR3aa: ASSLRQGNEQY

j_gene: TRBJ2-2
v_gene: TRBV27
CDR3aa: ASRTSTLAGYTGELF

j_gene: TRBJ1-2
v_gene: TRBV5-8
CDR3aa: ASSSTTNHWTGTSYGYT

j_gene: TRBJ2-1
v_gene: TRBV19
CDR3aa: ASSTGTSGDEQF

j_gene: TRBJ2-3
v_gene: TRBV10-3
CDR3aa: AISTTSGPVTDTQY

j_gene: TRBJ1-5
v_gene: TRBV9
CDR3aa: ASSVGAGVSNQPQH

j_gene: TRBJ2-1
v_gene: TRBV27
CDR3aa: ASSLELLGEQF

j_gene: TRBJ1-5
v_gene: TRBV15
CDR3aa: ATSTQQVRAKPQH

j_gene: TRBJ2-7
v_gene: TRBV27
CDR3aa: ASSPLSGEQRYEQY

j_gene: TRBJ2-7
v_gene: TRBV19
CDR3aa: ASSIRVPGEQY

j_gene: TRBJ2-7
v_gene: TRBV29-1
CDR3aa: SVLAGGAYEQY

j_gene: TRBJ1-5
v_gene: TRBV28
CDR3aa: ASRRRGKNQPQH

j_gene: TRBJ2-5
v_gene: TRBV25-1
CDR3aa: ASSDSWAQY

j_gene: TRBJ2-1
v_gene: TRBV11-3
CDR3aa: ASSYGQGAYNEQF

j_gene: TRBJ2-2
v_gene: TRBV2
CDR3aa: ASRFWATGSGELF

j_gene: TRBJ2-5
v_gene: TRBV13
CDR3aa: ASSSRLAGIRTGETQY

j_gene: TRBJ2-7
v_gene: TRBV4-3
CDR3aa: ASSHPDRSSYEQY

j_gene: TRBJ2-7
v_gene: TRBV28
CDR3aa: GARTAGGTYEQY

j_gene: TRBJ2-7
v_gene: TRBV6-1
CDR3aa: ASSEPAYEQY

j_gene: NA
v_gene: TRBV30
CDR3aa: AWSVRVTYEQY

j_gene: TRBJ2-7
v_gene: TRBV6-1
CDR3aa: ASSETGASYEQY

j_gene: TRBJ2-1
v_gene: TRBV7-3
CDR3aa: ASSLTGLPPSEEQF

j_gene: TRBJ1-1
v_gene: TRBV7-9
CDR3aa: ASSLGRGRGEAF

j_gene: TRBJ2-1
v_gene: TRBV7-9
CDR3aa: ASSLAGRENEQF

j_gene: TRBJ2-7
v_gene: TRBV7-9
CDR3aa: ASSHGQPLHPSYEQY

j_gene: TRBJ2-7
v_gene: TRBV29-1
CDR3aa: SVESGLAHEQY

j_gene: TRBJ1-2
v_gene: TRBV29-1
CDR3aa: SHRDLYGYT